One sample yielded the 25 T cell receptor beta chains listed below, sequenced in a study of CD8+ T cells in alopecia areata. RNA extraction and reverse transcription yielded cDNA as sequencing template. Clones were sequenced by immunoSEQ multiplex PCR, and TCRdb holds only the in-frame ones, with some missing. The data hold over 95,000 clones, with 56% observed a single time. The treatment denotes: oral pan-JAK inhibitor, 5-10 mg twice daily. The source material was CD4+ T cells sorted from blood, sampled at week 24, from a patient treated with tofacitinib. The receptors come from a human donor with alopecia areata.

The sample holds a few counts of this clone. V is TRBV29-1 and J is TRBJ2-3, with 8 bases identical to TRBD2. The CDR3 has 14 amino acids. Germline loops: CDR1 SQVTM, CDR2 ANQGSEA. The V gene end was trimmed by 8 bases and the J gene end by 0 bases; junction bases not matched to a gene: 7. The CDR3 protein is CSFEASGSTDTQYF. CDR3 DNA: TGCAGCTTCGAAGCTAGCGGGAGCACAGATACGCAGTATTTT.

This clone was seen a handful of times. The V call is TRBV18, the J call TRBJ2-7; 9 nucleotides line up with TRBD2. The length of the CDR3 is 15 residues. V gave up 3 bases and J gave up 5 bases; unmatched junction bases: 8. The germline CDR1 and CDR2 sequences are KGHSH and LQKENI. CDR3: CASSPVAGGSHEQYF. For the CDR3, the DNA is TGTGCCAGCTCACCCGTCGCGGGGGGGTCCCACGAGCAGTACTTC.

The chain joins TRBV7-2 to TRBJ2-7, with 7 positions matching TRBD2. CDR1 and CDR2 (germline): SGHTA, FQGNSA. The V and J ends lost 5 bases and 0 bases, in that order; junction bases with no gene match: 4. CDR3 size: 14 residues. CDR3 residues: CASSSGTFSYEQYF. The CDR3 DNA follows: TGTGCCAGCAGCAGCGGGACTTTCTCCTACGAGCAGTACTTC. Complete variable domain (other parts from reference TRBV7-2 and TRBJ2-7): GAGVSQSPSNKVTEKGKDVELRCDPISGHTALYWYRQSLGQGLEFLIYFQGNSAPDKSGLPSDRFSAERTGGSVSTLTIQRTQQEDSAVYLCASSSGTFSYEQYFGPGTRLTVT.

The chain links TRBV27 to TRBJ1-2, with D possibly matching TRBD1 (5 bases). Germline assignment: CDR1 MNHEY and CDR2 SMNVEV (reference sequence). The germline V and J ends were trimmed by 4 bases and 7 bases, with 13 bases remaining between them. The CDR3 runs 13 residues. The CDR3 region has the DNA TGTGCCAGCAGTTCCTACAGTGGGACTGGCTACACCTTC. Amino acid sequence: CASSSYSGTGYTF.

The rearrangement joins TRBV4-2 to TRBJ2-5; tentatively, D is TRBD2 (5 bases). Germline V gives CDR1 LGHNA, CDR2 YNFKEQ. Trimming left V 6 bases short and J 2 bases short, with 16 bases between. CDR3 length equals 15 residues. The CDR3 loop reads CASSQNTGDQETQYF. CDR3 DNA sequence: TGTGCCAGCAGTCAGAACACCGGGGATCAAGAGACCCAGTACTTC.

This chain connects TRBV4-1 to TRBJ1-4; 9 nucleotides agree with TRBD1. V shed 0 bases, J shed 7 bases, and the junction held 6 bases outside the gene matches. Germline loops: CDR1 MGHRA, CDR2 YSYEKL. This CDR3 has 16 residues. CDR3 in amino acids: CASSQDGNRGREKLFF. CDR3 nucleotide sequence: TGCGCCAGCAGCCAAGATGGGAACAGGGGGCGTGAAAAACTGTTTTTT.

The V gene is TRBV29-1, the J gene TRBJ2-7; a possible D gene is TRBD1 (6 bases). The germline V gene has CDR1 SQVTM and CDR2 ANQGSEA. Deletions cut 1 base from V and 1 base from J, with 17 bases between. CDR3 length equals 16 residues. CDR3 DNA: TGCAGCGTTGAAGCGCGAAGGGGGTCCAGTTCCTACGAGCAGTACTTC. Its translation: CSVEARRGSSSYEQYF.

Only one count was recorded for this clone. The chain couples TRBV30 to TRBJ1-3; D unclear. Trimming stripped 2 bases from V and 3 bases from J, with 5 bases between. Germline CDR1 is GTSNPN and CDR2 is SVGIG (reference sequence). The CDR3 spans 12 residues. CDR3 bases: TGTGCCTGGAGTAAGGGTGGAAACACCATATATTTT. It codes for CAWSKGGNTIYF. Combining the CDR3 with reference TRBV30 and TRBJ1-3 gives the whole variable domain SQTIHQWPATLVQPVGSPLSLECTVEGTSNPNLYWYRQAAGRGLQLLFYSVGIGQISSEVPQNLSASRPQDRQFILSSKKLLLSDSGFYLCAWSKGGNTIYFGEGSWLTVV.

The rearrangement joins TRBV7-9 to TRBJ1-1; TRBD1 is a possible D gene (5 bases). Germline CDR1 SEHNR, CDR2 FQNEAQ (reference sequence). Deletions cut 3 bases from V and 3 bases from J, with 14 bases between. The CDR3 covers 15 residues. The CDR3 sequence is CASSFNGRVDTEAFF. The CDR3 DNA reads TGTGCCAGCAGCTTTAACGGCAGGGTAGACACTGAAGCTTTCTTT.

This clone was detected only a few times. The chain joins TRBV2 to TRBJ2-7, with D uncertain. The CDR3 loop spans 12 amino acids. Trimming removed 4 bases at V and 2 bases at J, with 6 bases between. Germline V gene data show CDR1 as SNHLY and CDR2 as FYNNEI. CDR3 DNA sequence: TGTGCCAGCAGTGTAGGTCCCTACGAGCAGTACTTC. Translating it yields CASSVGPYEQYF.

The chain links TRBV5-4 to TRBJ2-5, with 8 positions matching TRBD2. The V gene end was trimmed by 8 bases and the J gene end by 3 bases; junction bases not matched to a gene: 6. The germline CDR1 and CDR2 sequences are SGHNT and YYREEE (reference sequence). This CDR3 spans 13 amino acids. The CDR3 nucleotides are TGTGCCAGTGGCGGGGGGACCGAAGAGACCCAGTACTTC. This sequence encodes CASGGGTEETQYF. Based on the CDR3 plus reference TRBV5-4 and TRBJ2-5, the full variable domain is ETGVTQSPTHLIKTRGQQVTLRCSSQSGHNTVSWYQQALGQGPQFIFQYYREEENGRGNFPPRFSGLQFPNYSSELNVNALELDDSALYLCASGGGTEETQYFGPGTRLLVL.

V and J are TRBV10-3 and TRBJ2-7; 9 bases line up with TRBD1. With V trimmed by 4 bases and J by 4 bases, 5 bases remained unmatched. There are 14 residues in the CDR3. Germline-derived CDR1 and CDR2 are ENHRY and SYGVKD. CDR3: CAISATGGGYEQYF. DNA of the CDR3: TGTGCCATCAGTGCCACAGGGGGCGGTTACGAGCAGTACTTC.

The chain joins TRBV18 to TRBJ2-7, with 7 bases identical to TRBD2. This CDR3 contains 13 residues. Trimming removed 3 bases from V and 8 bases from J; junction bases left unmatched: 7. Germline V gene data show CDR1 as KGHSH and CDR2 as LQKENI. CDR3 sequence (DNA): TGTGCCAGCTCACCTAGCCGGGGGGACCAGCAGTACTTC. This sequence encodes CASSPSRGDQQYF. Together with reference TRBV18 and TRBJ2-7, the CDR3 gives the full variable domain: NAGVMQNPRHLVRRRGQEARLRCSPMKGHSHVYWYRQLPEEGLKFMVYLQKENIIDESGMPKERFSAEFPKEGPSILRIQQVVRGDSAAYFCASSPSRGDQQYFGPGTRLTVT.

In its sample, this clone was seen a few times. The DNA for the CDR3 is TGTGCCAGCAGCAAAGGGAAACCCCGGGGCGAGCAGTACTTC. This gives the protein CASSKGKPRGEQYF. The gene calls are TRBV21-1 and TRBJ2-7; the table calls TRBD2, which could not be checked here. TRBV21-1 is tagged as a pseudogene. This CDR3 is built from 14 residues.

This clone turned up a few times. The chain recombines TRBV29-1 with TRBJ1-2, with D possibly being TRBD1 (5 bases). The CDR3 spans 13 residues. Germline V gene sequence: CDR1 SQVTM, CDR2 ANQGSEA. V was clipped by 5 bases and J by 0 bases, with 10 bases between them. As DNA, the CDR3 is TGCAGCGTTCGACAGCTGACTAACTATGGCTACACCTTC. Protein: CSVRQLTNYGYTF.

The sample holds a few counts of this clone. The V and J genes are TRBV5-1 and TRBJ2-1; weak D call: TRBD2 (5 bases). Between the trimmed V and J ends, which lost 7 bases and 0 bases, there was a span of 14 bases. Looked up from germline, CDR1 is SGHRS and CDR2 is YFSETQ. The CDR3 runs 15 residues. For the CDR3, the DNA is TGCGCCAGCGGGTATATAGCGACCTCCTACAATGAGCAGTTCTTC. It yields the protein CASGYIATSYNEQFF.

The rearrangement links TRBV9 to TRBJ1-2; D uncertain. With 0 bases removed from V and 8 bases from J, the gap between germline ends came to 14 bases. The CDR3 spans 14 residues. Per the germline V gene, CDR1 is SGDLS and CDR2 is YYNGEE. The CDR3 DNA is TGTGCCAGCAGCGTAGATGGGAGGCGTCAAGGCTACACCTTC. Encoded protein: CASSVDGRRQGYTF.

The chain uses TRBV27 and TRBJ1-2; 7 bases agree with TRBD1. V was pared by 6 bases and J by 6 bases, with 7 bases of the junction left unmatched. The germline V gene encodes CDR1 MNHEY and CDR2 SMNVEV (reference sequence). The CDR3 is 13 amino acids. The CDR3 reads CASSLEGADGYTF. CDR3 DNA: TGTGCCAGCAGCTTAGAGGGGGCTGATGGCTACACCTTC.

The CDR3 region is CASSDTPGASYTF. The CDR3 DNA reads as TGTGCCAGCAGCGACACGCCCGGGGCGAGCTACACCTTC. The gene calls are TRBV7-2 and TRBJ1-2; D is possibly TRBD1 (5 bases). There are 13 residues in the CDR3. Trimming took off 5 bases at V and 9 bases at J, with 16 bases between the two ends. Germline V gene data show CDR1 as SGHTA and CDR2 as FQGNSA.

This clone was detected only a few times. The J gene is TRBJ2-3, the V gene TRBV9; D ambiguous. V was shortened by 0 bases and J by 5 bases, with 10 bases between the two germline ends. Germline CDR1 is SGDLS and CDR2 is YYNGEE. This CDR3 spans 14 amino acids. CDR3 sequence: CASSVGLPGDTQYF. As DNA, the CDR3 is TGTGCCAGCAGCGTAGGGCTTCCCGGAGATACGCAGTATTTT.

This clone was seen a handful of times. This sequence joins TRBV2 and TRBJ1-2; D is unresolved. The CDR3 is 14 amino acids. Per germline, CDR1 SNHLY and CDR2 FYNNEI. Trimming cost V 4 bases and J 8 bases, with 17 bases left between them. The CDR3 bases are TGTGCCAGCAGTGCCGATCCCGAGGCGGGCGGCTACACCTTC. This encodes CASSADPEAGGYTF.

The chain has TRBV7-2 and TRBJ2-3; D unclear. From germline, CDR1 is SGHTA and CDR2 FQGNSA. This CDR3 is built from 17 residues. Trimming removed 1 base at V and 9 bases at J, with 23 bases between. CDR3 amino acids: CASSLGSAALLYGTQYF. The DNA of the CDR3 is TGTGCCAGCAGCTTAGGTTCGGCTGCTTTGTTATACGGGACGCAGTATTTT.

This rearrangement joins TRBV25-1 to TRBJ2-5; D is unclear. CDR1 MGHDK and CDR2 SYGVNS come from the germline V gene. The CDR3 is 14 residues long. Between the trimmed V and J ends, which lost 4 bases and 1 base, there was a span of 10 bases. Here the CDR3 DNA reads TGTGCCAGCAGTGCCTACGGCTTCCAAGAGACCCAGTACTTC. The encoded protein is CASSAYGFQETQYF.

CDR3 region: CASTGYSYNEQFF. The CDR3 nucleotides read TGTGCCAGCACAGGCTACTCCTACAATGAGCAGTTCTTC. The rearrangement joins TRBV25-1 to TRBJ2-1; D uncertain. V lost 7 bases, J lost 0 bases, and 7 bases lay in between. The CDR3 contains 13 residues. Germline V gene data show CDR1 as MGHDK and CDR2 as SYGVNS.

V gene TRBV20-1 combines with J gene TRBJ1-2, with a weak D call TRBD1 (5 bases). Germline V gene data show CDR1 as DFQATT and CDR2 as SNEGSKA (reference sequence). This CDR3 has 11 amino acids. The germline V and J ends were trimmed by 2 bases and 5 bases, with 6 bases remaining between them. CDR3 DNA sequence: TGCAGTGCTAGATCAGGGTATGGCTACACCTTC. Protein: CSARSGYGYTF.